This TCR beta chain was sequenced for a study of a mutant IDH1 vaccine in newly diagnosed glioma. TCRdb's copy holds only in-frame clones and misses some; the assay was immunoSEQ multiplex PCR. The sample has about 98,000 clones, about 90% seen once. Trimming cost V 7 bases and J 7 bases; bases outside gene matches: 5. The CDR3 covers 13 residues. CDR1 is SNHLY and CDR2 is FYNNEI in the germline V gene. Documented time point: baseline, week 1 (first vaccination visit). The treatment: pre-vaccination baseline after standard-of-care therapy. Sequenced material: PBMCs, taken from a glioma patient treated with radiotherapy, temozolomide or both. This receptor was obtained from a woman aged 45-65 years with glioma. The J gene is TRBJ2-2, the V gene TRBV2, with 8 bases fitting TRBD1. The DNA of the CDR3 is TGTGCCAGCAAGCAGGGGGCTAGCGGGGAGCTGTTTTTT. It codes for CASKQGASGELFF.